What follows are 19 T cell receptor beta chains derived from one specimen sequenced in a study of shared clonotypes between healthy human individuals. Assay used: immunoSEQ multiplex PCR; TCRdb lists only in-frame clones, some missing. The sample yields about 1.5 million clones, 95% to 99% seen once. Material: naive CD4+ T cells sorted from blood. Indicated subset: CD45RA+ positively selected. The receptors derive from a young man in good health.

This clone was seen a handful of times. This chain connects TRBV27 to TRBJ2-2; unclear D gene. This CDR3 comprises 13 residues. Trimming stripped 6 bases from V and 0 bases from J, with 5 bases between. Germline V gene data show CDR1 as MNHEY and CDR2 as SMNVEV (reference sequence). As DNA, the CDR3 is TGTGCCAGCAGGGATCCGAACACCGGGGAGCTGTTTTTT. Translated: CASRDPNTGELFF.

The rearrangement links TRBV6-6 to TRBJ2-5, with no clear D. V shed 0 bases and J shed 2 bases, with 10 bases lying between them. CDR1 is MNHNY, CDR2 SVGAGI, per germline (reference sequence). CDR3 size: 15 residues. The CDR3 sequence is CASSYSRHTQETQYF. Here the CDR3 DNA reads TGTGCCAGCAGTTACTCGCGGCACACGCAAGAGACCCAGTACTTC.

The V gene is TRBV29-1, the J gene TRBJ2-7; 8 bases agree with TRBD2. The trim removed 2 bases at V and 3 bases at J, leaving 9 bases unmatched. Germline-derived CDR1 and CDR2 are SQVTM and ANQGSEA. CDR3 length: 15 amino acids. Written as DNA, the CDR3 is TGCAGCGTTGAAAGCGGGAGTAACTTAATCTACGAGCAGTACTTC. This gives the protein CSVESGSNLIYEQYF.

Of note for this clone: Within the sample, other DNA sequences also encode this same CDR3. The genes are TRBV7-2 and TRBJ1-3; no definite D call. Germline V gives CDR1 SGHTA, CDR2 FQGNSA. The CDR3 runs 12 residues. V was cut by 2 bases and J by 4 bases, with 3 bases left in between. The CDR3 is CASSLLGNTIYF. Written as DNA, the CDR3 is TGTGCCAGCAGCTTACTCGGAAACACCATATATTTT. The full variable domain, completed using reference TRBV7-2 and TRBJ1-3, is GAGVSQSPSNKVTEKGKDVELRCDPISGHTALYWYRQSLGQGLEFLIYFQGNSAPDKSGLPSDRFSAERTGGSVSTLTIQRTQQEDSAVYLCASSLLGNTIYFGEGSWLTVV.

The sample holds one count of this clone. V is TRBV28 and J is TRBJ2-6; maybe TRBD2 (6 bases). The germline CDR1 and CDR2 sequences are MDHEN and SYDVKM. V gave up 7 bases and J gave up 4 bases, with 20 bases separating them. CDR3 size: 17 residues. The CDR3 protein is CASTMGRAGRGANVLTF. CDR3 DNA: TGTGCCAGCACTATGGGACGAGCGGGCAGAGGGGCCAACGTCCTGACTTTC. Variable domain in full (rest from reference TRBV28 and TRBJ2-6): DVKVTQSSRYLVKRTGEKVFLECVQDMDHENMFWYRQDPGLGLRLIYFSYDVKMKEKGDIPEGYSVSREKKERFSLILESASTNQTSMYLCASTMGRAGRGANVLTFGAGSRLTVL.

This chain connects TRBV5-1 to TRBJ2-7; the match to TRBD1 covers 11 bases. This CDR3 has 15 amino acids. CDR1 is SGHRS, CDR2 YFSETQ, per germline. V trimming: 1 base; J trimming: 6 bases; junction bases outside the gene matches: 6. CDR3 in amino acids: CASSLPRDRGVEQYF. The CDR3 DNA follows: TGCGCCAGCAGCTTGCCCCGGGACAGGGGGGTCGAGCAGTACTTC.

V gene TRBV11-2 combines with J gene TRBJ1-3, with D uncertain. This CDR3 contains 14 residues. V was trimmed by 2 bases and J by 0 bases, leaving 5 bases between them. Germline loops: CDR1 SGHAT, CDR2 FQNNGV. Here the CDR3 reads CASSLLYSGNTIYF. Written as DNA, the CDR3 is TGTGCCAGCAGCTTACTGTACTCTGGAAACACCATATATTTT.

In this sample, this clone turned up once. The chain is built from TRBV5-4 and TRBJ2-7, with no clear D. The CDR3 runs to 16 residues. Trimming shortened V by 0 bases and J by 5 bases, and 18 bases separated the two germline ends. Looked up from germline, CDR1 is SGHNT and CDR2 is YYREEE (reference sequence). The DNA for the CDR3 is TGTGCCAGCAGCTTGGAAGAACGGGCTGGGTTCGACGAGCAGTACTTC. The encoded protein is CASSLEERAGFDEQYF.

The chain couples TRBV7-6 to TRBJ2-1; 9 nucleotides agree with TRBD2. CDR3 length equals 15 residues. The V gene's germline CDR1 is SGHVS and CDR2 FNYEAQ. V shed 4 bases, J shed 6 bases, and the junction held 7 bases outside the gene matches. The CDR3 loop is CASSWSLAGTNEQFF. CDR3 DNA sequence: TGTGCCAGCAGCTGGAGTCTAGCGGGAACCAATGAGCAGTTCTTC.

The rearrangement uses TRBV5-1 and TRBJ2-1, with 7 bases aligning to TRBD2. The CDR3 runs to 15 residues. V shed 4 bases, J shed 0 bases, and the junction held 4 bases outside the gene matches. Looked up from germline, CDR1 is SGHRS and CDR2 is YFSETQ. The CDR3 region has the DNA TGCGCCAGCAGCATAGCGGGTGGCTCCTACAATGAGCAGTTCTTC. It encodes CASSIAGGSYNEQFF.

This rearrangement joins TRBV23-1 to TRBJ2-3; TRBD2 matches at 7 bases. TRBV23-1 is treated as an ORF (open reading frame) with a function not yet certain. The CDR3 totals 19 residues. Losses at the gene ends were 2 bases for V and 4 bases for J; bases not matched to a gene: 18. CDR3 region: CASSQPMPFAGEEADTQYF. CDR3 sequence (DNA): TGCGCCAGCAGTCAACCAATGCCCTTTGCGGGAGAAGAAGCAGATACGCAGTATTTT.

J is TRBJ2-7 and V is TRBV19; 9 bases agree with TRBD1. The CDR3 sequence is 15 residues long. Per the germline V gene, CDR1 is LNHDA and CDR2 is SQIVND (reference sequence). The V gene end was trimmed by 9 bases and the J gene end by 2 bases; junction bases not matched to a gene: 11. CDR3 DNA sequence: TGTGCCAGCCGAACCGGGACAGGGCCGACCTACGAGCAGTACTTC. Protein sequence: CASRTGTGPTYEQYF.

Concerning this clone itself: This same CDR3 is encoded by further DNA sequences in the sample. This chain joins TRBV7-2 and TRBJ2-1; D tentatively fits TRBD1 or TRBD2 (5 bases each). Trimming took 1 base from V and 7 from J, leaving 8 bases between them. Germline CDR1 SGHTA, CDR2 FQGNSA. The CDR3 is made up of 13 amino acids. The CDR3 DNA sequence: TGTGCCAGCAGCTTAGTCGAGGGGAATGAGCAGTTCTTC. As protein: CASSLVEGNEQFF.

This chain joins TRBV6-6 and TRBJ2-7; 11 nucleotides match TRBD1. Germline V gives CDR1 MNHNY, CDR2 SVGAGI (reference sequence). V shed 4 bases, J shed 1 base, and the junction held 3 bases outside the gene matches. The CDR3 loop spans 15 amino acids. In DNA, the CDR3 is TGTGCCAGCAGTTCCCGGGACAGGGGGTCCTACGAGCAGTACTTC. This codes for CASSSRDRGSYEQYF.

The DNA of the CDR3 is TGTGCCAGCAGCTCAAACCCGGGTTTCTCTTACGAGCAGTACTTC. This gives the protein CASSSNPGFSYEQYF. The gene calls are TRBV5-6 and TRBJ2-7; D gene ambiguous. Germline assignment: CDR1 SGHDT and CDR2 YYEEEE. Trimming stripped 3 bases from V and 4 bases from J, with 17 bases between. The CDR3 loop spans 15 amino acids.

The chain uses TRBV4-3 and TRBJ2-5; D may be TRBD1 or TRBD2 (6 bases each). CDR3 length equals 15 residues. Germline lookup yields CDR1 LGHNA and CDR2 YSLEER. Trimming shortened V by 4 bases and J by 2 bases, and 14 bases separated the two germline ends. CDR3 nucleotides: TGCGCCAGCAGCCCCAACCGGGGGCCTCAAGAGACCCAGTACTTC. This codes for CASSPNRGPQETQYF.

The rearrangement uses TRBV30 and TRBJ1-3, with D maybe TRBD1 (5 bases). The CDR3 is 11 residues long. Germline V gene lookup returns CDR1 GTSNPN and CDR2 SVGIG (reference sequence). The CDR3 DNA is TGTGGCAGGGAATCTGGAAACACCATATATTTT. Its translation is CGRESGNTIYF.

The rearrangement links TRBV5-5 to TRBJ2-7; D is unclear. Deletions cut 1 base from V and 1 base from J, with 9 bases between. This CDR3 has 14 amino acids. From germline, CDR1 is SGHKS and CDR2 YYEKEE (reference sequence). Here the CDR3 reads CASSLRLQSYEQYF. CDR3 nucleotides: TGTGCCAGCAGCTTGCGTCTGCAGTCCTACGAGCAGTACTTC.

The genes are TRBV5-5 and TRBJ1-2; D is undetermined. Germline values: CDR1 SGHKS, CDR2 YYEKEE (reference sequence). There are 12 residues in the CDR3. Trimming removed 4 bases at V and 4 bases at J, with 8 bases between. The CDR3 nucleotides are TGTGCCAGCAGCCACGTTCCCTATGGCTACACCTTC. This codes for CASSHVPYGYTF.